This T cell receptor (beta chain) is from a study of blood T cell repertoires in COVID-19. Study at large: COVID-19 samples from acute and convalescent phases originated in the United States, Italy and Spain.

From germline, CDR1 is SGHAT and CDR2 FQDESV (reference sequence). After removal of 5 bases from V and 4 bases from J, the junction contained 4 bases not matched to a gene. This CDR3 has 13 amino acids. The age range of participants was about 18 to 100 years, with residence in roughly 25 US areas. Authors' methods: Amplification of reference gene primers was used by the study to estimate nucleated cell counts. TCRdb's copy holds only in-frame clones and misses some; the assay was immunoSEQ multiplex PCR. For V, J and clone size, that table is used; D and trimming come from the DNA. The data show hundreds of thousands of clones, about 86% seen once.

The sequence was collected from a woman aged 35 to 49 with acute COVID-19. The sequencing sample was made of PBMCs or T cells enriched from blood (not recorded which). The chain couples TRBV11-1 to TRBJ2-7, with TRBD1 matching 8 bases. This chain's CDR3 is CASSRTGSYEQYF. The CDR3 region has the DNA TGTGCCAGCAGCCGGACAGGGTCATACGAGCAGTACTTC. Together with reference TRBV11-1 and TRBJ2-7, the CDR3 gives the full variable domain: EAEVAQSPRYKITEKSQAVAFWCDPISGHATLYWYRQILGQGPELLVQFQDESVVDDSQLPKDRFSAERLKGVDSTLKIQPAELGDSAMYLCASSRTGSYEQYFGPGTRLTVT.